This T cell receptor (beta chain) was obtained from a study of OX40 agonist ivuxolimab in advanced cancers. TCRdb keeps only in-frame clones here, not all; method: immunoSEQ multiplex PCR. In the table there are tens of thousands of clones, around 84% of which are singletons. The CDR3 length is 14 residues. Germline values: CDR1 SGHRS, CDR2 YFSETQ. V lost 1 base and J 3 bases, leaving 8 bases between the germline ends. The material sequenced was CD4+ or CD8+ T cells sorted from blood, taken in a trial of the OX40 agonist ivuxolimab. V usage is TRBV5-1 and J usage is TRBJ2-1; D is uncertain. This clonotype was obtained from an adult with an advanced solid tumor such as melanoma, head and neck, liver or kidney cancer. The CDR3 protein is CASSLSGLYNEQFF. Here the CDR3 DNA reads TGCGCCAGCAGCTTGTCCGGGCTCTACAATGAGCAGTTCTTC.